This T cell receptor (beta chain) is drawn from a study of cytomegalovirus exposure and HLA in healthy donors. This clone was seen only a few times. Using immunoSEQ multiplex PCR, the repertoire was profiled, and TCRdb retains in-frame clones only, with some absent. The data show roughly 180,000 clones, around nine tenths seen once. Separation from the approximately 720-subject first cohort characterized the 120-subject validation cohort, to which the donors belonged. The ends were cut back, 7 bases at V and 7 bases at J, with 13 bases in the middle. Germline V gives CDR1 MDHEN, CDR2 SYDVKM. The CDR3 runs 12 residues.

The sequence was collected from a man aged 30 to 39 in good health and CMV-seropositive. The material sequenced was PBMCs. This rearrangement joins TRBV28 to TRBJ1-2; D is perhaps TRBD1 (6 bases). CDR3 in amino acids: CASTRGRSGYTF. The CDR3 DNA reads as TGTGCCAGCACCAGGGGCAGGTCTGGCTACACCTTC.